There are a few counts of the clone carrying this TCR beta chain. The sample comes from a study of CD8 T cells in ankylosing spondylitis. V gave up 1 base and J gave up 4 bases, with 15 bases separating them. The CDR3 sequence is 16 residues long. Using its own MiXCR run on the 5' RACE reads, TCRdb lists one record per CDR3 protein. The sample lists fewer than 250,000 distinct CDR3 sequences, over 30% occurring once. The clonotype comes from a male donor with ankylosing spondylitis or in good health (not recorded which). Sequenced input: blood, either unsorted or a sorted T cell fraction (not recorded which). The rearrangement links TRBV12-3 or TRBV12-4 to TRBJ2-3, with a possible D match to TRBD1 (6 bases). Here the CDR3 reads CASSLGQGRKADTQYF. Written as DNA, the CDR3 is TGTGCCAGCAGTTTAGGCCAGGGGAGAAAGGCAGATACGCAGTATTTT.